The 31 T cell receptor beta chains reported below all come from one sample, sequenced in a study of cytomegalovirus exposure and HLA in healthy donors. Primers included in the PCR were 60 Vbeta and 13 Jbeta primers. The assay was immunoSEQ multiplex PCR, and TCRdb's table has in-frame clones only and misses some. Here the sample spans approximately 170,000 clones, approximately 71% being singletons. The specimen sequenced was PBMCs. The receptors shown here come from a woman under 30 in good health and CMV-seropositive.

There are a few counts of this clone. The chain joins TRBV6-1 to TRBJ1-4; 7 positions agree with TRBD1. The trim removed 4 bases at V and 8 bases at J, leaving 4 bases unmatched. The germline CDR1 and CDR2 sequences are MNHNS and SASEGT. The CDR3 consists of 13 residues. CDR3 protein: CASSGGQLEKLFF. The DNA for the CDR3 is TGTGCCAGCAGTGGGGGACAGTTGGAAAAACTGTTTTTT.

Points on this clone: Other nucleotide sequences from this sample produce the same CDR3. The chain couples TRBV9 to TRBJ2-7, with 10 bases matching TRBD2. Trimming cost V 0 bases and J 7 bases; bases outside gene matches: 7. The CDR3 extends over 15 amino acids. Germline loops: CDR1 SGDLS, CDR2 YYNGEE. The CDR3 region is CASSVEGLAGDEQYF. The CDR3 DNA is TGTGCCAGCAGCGTAGAAGGGCTAGCGGGGGATGAGCAGTACTTC. The full variable domain, in which reference TRBV9 and TRBJ2-7 provide the parts outside the CDR3, is DSGVTQTPKHLITATGQRVTLRCSPRSGDLSVYWYQQSLDQGLQFLIQYYNGEERAKGNILERFSAQQFPDLHSELNLSSLELGDSALYFCASSVEGLAGDEQYFGPGTRLTVT.

This clone was seen a few times. The rearrangement links TRBV7-9 to TRBJ2-1, with TRBD2 matching 9 bases. From germline, CDR1 is SEHNR and CDR2 FQNEAQ (reference sequence). Germline trimming cut 5 bases from V and 10 bases from J; bases unmatched to any gene: 9. CDR3 length equals 14 residues. The CDR3 region is CASSLMTSGREQFF. DNA for the CDR3: TGTGCCAGCAGCCTGATGACTAGCGGCAGGGAGCAGTTCTTC. Complete variable domain (other parts from reference TRBV7-9 and TRBJ2-1): DTGVSQNPRHKITKRGQNVTFRCDPISEHNRLYWYRQTLGQGPEFLTYFQNEAQLEKSRLLSDRFSAERPKGSFSTLEIQRTEQGDSAMYLCASSLMTSGREQFFGPGTRLTVL.

This chain joins TRBV5-6 and TRBJ2-7; 8 nucleotides line up with TRBD2. V lost 1 base, J lost 0 bases, and 6 bases stayed unmatched. Germline V gene lookup returns CDR1 SGHDT and CDR2 YYEEEE. This CDR3 is 16 amino acids long. The chain's CDR3 is CASSLNPGGSSYEQYF. In DNA form, the CDR3 reads TGTGCCAGCAGCTTGAATCCGGGAGGGAGCTCCTACGAGCAGTACTTC.

J is TRBJ2-7 and V is TRBV5-1; maybe TRBD1 (5 bases). The CDR3 extends over 13 amino acids. V was shortened by 3 bases and J by 6 bases, with 13 bases between the two germline ends. CDR1 is SGHRS, CDR2 YFSETQ, per germline. CDR3 residues: CASSSTNGAEQYF. In DNA form, the CDR3 reads TGCGCCAGCAGCTCCACAAATGGGGCCGAGCAGTACTTC.

The chain has TRBV27 and TRBJ2-5; D may be TRBD2 (6 bases). Germline assignment: CDR1 MNHEY and CDR2 SMNVEV (reference sequence). This CDR3 contains 15 residues. V lost 11 bases, J lost 1 base, and 20 bases lay in between. In DNA form, the CDR3 reads TGTGCCGAACGGCCCCCAGCGGGCCTCCAAGAGACCCAGTACTTC. The encoded protein is CAERPPAGLQETQYF.

This clone was detected only a few times. The chain combines TRBV9 with TRBJ2-3, with a possible D match to TRBD2 (7 bases). This CDR3 has 15 amino acids. The V gene's germline CDR1 is SGDLS and CDR2 YYNGEE. V was clipped by 7 bases and J by 1 base, with 16 bases between them. The CDR3 sequence: CASDSGGWGTDTQYF. CDR3 bases: TGTGCCAGCGACTCGGGGGGCTGGGGCACAGATACGCAGTATTTT.

The chain links TRBV7-6 to TRBJ2-1, with 11 bases that match TRBD2. From germline, CDR1 is SGHVS and CDR2 FNYEAQ. The CDR3 spans 18 residues. V lost 0 bases to trimming and J lost 5 bases; unmatched junction nucleotides: 9. The CDR3 loop is CASSLASLAGGTHNEQFF. CDR3 DNA: TGTGCCAGCAGCTTAGCGTCCCTAGCGGGGGGAACCCACAATGAGCAGTTCTTC.

The CDR3 bases are TGTGCCAGCAGCGCATCTAGCCGGGGATACGAGCAGTACTTC. This sequence encodes CASSASSRGYEQYF. The V gene is TRBV9, the J gene TRBJ2-7, with D perhaps matching TRBD2 (5 bases). The length of the CDR3 is 14 residues. The V end was cut by 3 bases, the J end by 4 bases, with 14 bases between. Per the germline V gene, CDR1 is SGDLS and CDR2 is YYNGEE.

The chain employs TRBV28 and TRBJ2-7, with 8 positions matching TRBD1. The germline gives CDR1 MDHEN, CDR2 SYDVKM. The CDR3 extends over 15 amino acids. Trimming removed 7 bases from V and 2 bases from J; junction bases left unmatched: 10. The CDR3 loop is CASTLFDRGAYEQYF. CDR3 nucleotide sequence: TGTGCCAGCACCCTTTTTGACAGGGGCGCCTACGAGCAGTACTTC.

The genes are TRBV10-3 and TRBJ2-7; 8 bases line up with TRBD2. The CDR3 sequence is 15 residues long. V was clipped by 4 bases and J by 7 bases; unmatched bases: 12. CDR1 ENHRY and CDR2 SYGVKD come from the germline V gene. The chain's CDR3 is CAISGTGTRSFEQYF. The CDR3 DNA sequence: TGTGCCATCAGTGGAACCGGGACTAGATCCTTTGAGCAGTACTTC.

This clone has just a few counts. The chain combines TRBV7-9 with TRBJ1-5, with 8 bases matching TRBD1. This CDR3 comprises 16 residues. V lost 1 base and J lost 1; bases outside the gene matches: 3. Germline-derived CDR1 and CDR2 are SEHNR and FQNEAQ (reference sequence). CDR3 in amino acids: CASSLGTGGSNQPQHF. DNA of the CDR3: TGTGCCAGCAGCTTAGGTACAGGGGGAAGCAATCAGCCCCAGCATTTT.

V is TRBV6-6 and J is TRBJ1-5; 7 bases line up with TRBD1. This CDR3 is 13 amino acids long. The V gene's germline CDR1 is MNHNY and CDR2 SVGAGI (reference sequence). Trimming removed 9 bases from V and 6 bases from J; junction bases left unmatched: 8. The CDR3 loop reads CASLRQGFQPQHF. CDR3 bases: TGTGCCAGTCTCCGACAGGGTTTTCAGCCCCAGCATTTT.

The chain combines TRBV18 with TRBJ2-6, with a tentative D call TRBD2 (6 bases). This CDR3 spans 17 amino acids. Germline lookup yields CDR1 KGHSH and CDR2 LQKENI. V was shortened by 3 bases and J by 3 bases, with 15 bases between the two germline ends. In nucleotides, the CDR3 is TGTGCCAGCTCACCTATGGAGGGCGCGTATGGGGCCAACGTCCTGACTTTC. Translated: CASSPMEGAYGANVLTF. Full variable domain (remainder filled in from reference TRBV18 and TRBJ2-6): NAGVMQNPRHLVRRRGQEARLRCSPMKGHSHVYWYRQLPEEGLKFMVYLQKENIIDESGMPKERFSAEFPKEGPSILRIQQVVRGDSAAYFCASSPMEGAYGANVLTFGAGSRLTVL.

The V gene is TRBV11-2, the J gene TRBJ2-2; 8 nucleotides align to TRBD1. The CDR3 extends over 16 amino acids. J lost 8 bases, V lost 6 bases, and 14 bases had no gene match. Germline assignment: CDR1 SGHAT and CDR2 FQNNGV. CDR3 sequence (DNA): TGTGCCAGCAGGCCCACTGGACAGGGCGCCTCTGGGGAGCTGTTTTTT. It encodes CASRPTGQGASGELFF.

The V call is TRBV19, the J call TRBJ2-2; 7 nucleotides line up with TRBD2. This CDR3 contains 16 residues. Unmatched junction bases numbered 13, after V lost 8 bases and J lost 4 bases. The germline V gene encodes CDR1 LNHDA and CDR2 SQIVND (reference sequence). The CDR3 DNA is TGTGCCAGTGGTTACCATGCGGGGGAACTCACCGGGGAGCTGTTTTTT. Its translation is CASGYHAGELTGELFF.

The chain links TRBV5-4 to TRBJ2-7; 11 positions match TRBD2. V lost 0 bases and J lost 4; bases outside the gene matches: 3. Germline CDR1 reads SGHNT; CDR2 reads YYREEE (reference sequence). The CDR3 spans 15 residues. In DNA, the CDR3 is TGTGCCAGCAGCTTGGGGGGACTAGCGGCGTACGAGCAGTACTTC. Translated: CASSLGGLAAYEQYF.

This chain joins TRBV9 and TRBJ1-3; D remains ambiguous. Germline V gene lookup returns CDR1 SGDLS and CDR2 YYNGEE. V gave up 3 bases and J gave up 0 bases, with 10 bases separating them. The CDR3 covers 15 residues. CDR3 DNA: TGTGCCAGCAGCGGGCCTGGTAACTCTGGAAACACCATATATTTT. It translates to CASSGPGNSGNTIYF.

The J gene is TRBJ2-7, the V gene TRBV11-2; D is perhaps TRBD2 (6 bases). Germline assignment: CDR1 SGHAT and CDR2 FQNNGV. V lost 2 bases to trimming and J lost 0 bases, with 14 bases between them. The CDR3 extends over 16 amino acids. Written as DNA, the CDR3 is TGTGCCAGCAGCTTAATCGGAGGGGTCAGCTCCTACGAGCAGTACTTC. Residues: CASSLIGGVSSYEQYF.

The rearrangement joins TRBV27 to TRBJ2-7; possibly TRBD1 for D (6 bases). CDR3 length: 14 residues. Per the germline V gene, CDR1 is MNHEY and CDR2 is SMNVEV (reference sequence). Trimming left V 5 bases short and J 2 bases short, with 13 bases between. CDR3 DNA sequence: TGTGCCAGCAGTCTACAGGGAAGTGCCTACGAGCAGTACTTC. Translation gives CASSLQGSAYEQYF.

This clone is a singleton in its sample. In DNA, the CDR3 is TGTGCCAGCAGCTCACTAGTTTACGAGCAGTACTTC. Translating it yields CASSSLVYEQYF. The J gene is TRBJ2-7, the V gene TRBV7-9, with a possible D match to TRBD2 (5 bases). Germline V gene lookup returns CDR1 SEHNR and CDR2 FQNEAQ (reference sequence). Trimming took 4 bases from V and 4 from J, leaving 8 bases between them. The CDR3 is 12 amino acids.

This chain connects TRBV7-3 to TRBJ1-1, with D unresolved. The V and J ends lost 5 bases and 0 bases respectively, with 16 bases between them. Germline-derived CDR1 and CDR2 are SGHTA and FQGTGA. The CDR3 spans 16 residues. In DNA form, the CDR3 reads TGTGCCAGCAGCCTTAACACGGGTTTTCTGAACACTGAAGCTTTCTTT. Protein sequence: CASSLNTGFLNTEAFF.

This clone appeared a single time. CDR3 protein: CASSRTSGDNEQFF. The CDR3 DNA is TGTGCCAGCAGTCGGACTAGCGGGGACAATGAGCAGTTCTTC. The V and J genes are TRBV27 and TRBJ2-1, with TRBD2 identical over 12 bases. The CDR3 is 14 amino acids. The J segment lost 5 bases and the V segment lost 5 bases, leaving 1 base of the junction unmatched. Germline V lookup: CDR1 MNHEY, CDR2 SMNVEV (reference sequence).

The chain carries TRBV30 and TRBJ1-5; D remains unclear. From germline, CDR1 is GTSNPN and CDR2 SVGIG (reference sequence). Trimming shortened V by 0 bases and J by 4 bases, and 7 bases separated the two germline ends. The CDR3 extends over 13 amino acids. The CDR3 loop reads CAWSVRENQPQHF. CDR3 DNA: TGTGCCTGGAGTGTACGGGAGAATCAGCCCCAGCATTTT.

The CDR3: CASSYSGQGGGNTIYF. The CDR3 nucleotides are TGTGCCAGCAGTTACTCCGGACAGGGAGGGGGAAACACCATATATTTT. The chain combines TRBV6-5 with TRBJ1-3, with 8 positions matching TRBD1. This CDR3 contains 16 residues. Per germline, CDR1 MNHEY and CDR2 SVGAGI. V lost 0 bases and J lost 4; bases outside the gene matches: 5.

J is TRBJ2-5 and V is TRBV2, with D tentatively TRBD1 (6 bases). The J call may not be correct, given that the DNA end is closer to TRBJ2-7. Germline V gene sequence: CDR1 SNHLY, CDR2 FYNNEI. This CDR3 spans 15 amino acids. CDR3: CASSDSGQTFYEQYF. The CDR3 nucleotides read TGTGCCAGCAGTGACTCGGGACAAACCTTCTACGAGCAGTACTTC.

The chain recombines TRBV5-6 with TRBJ2-7; D perhaps matches TRBD2 (5 bases). Trimming shortened V by 4 bases and J by 2 bases, and 13 bases separated the two germline ends. Germline CDR1 SGHDT, CDR2 YYEEEE. The CDR3 totals 14 residues. Here the CDR3 reads CASSLSGWTYEQYF. CDR3 in DNA: TGTGCCAGCAGCCTGTCGGGGTGGACCTACGAGCAGTACTTC.

This rearrangement joins TRBV30 to TRBJ2-5, with 7 positions matching TRBD2. In germline, CDR1 is GTSNPN, CDR2 SVGIG (reference sequence). The CDR3 is 15 residues long. V lost 0 bases and J lost 5; bases outside the gene matches: 9. The CDR3 sequence: CAWSVLSGGRETQYF. The CDR3 DNA sequence: TGTGCCTGGAGTGTATTGTCGGGGGGACGGGAGACCCAGTACTTC.

The V and J genes are TRBV7-9 and TRBJ1-2, with 9 nucleotides matching TRBD1. V shed 5 bases, J shed 7 bases, and the junction held 11 bases outside the gene matches. In germline, CDR1 is SEHNR, CDR2 FQNEAQ (reference sequence). CDR3 length: 15 residues. CDR3 DNA sequence: TGTGCCAGCAGCACCAGGGACAGGGATAATGGTGGCTACACCTTC. Protein sequence: CASSTRDRDNGGYTF. Full variable domain (rest looked up from reference TRBV7-9 and TRBJ1-2): DTGVSQNPRHKITKRGQNVTFRCDPISEHNRLYWYRQTLGQGPEFLTYFQNEAQLEKSRLLSDRFSAERPKGSFSTLEIQRTEQGDSAMYLCASSTRDRDNGGYTFGSGTRLTVV.

This chain joins TRBV7-9 and TRBJ2-1; weak D call: TRBD1 (6 bases). In germline, CDR1 is SEHNR, CDR2 FQNEAQ (reference sequence). CDR3 length: 16 amino acids. V was cut by 5 bases and J by 7 bases, with 21 bases left in between. In nucleotides, the CDR3 is TGTGCCAGCAGCCAAAGACAGGCCGGCCCTGGGAATGAGCAGTTCTTC. Amino acid sequence: CASSQRQAGPGNEQFF.

V usage is TRBV7-6 and J usage is TRBJ2-2, with D perhaps TRBD2 (6 bases). Trimming cost V 2 bases and J 6 bases, with 13 bases left between them. Germline values: CDR1 SGHVS, CDR2 FNYEAQ. The CDR3 extends over 15 amino acids. In nucleotides, the CDR3 is TGTGCCAGCAGCTTACTCGGCAGCGGGCCCGGGGAGCTGTTTTTT. It codes for CASSLLGSGPGELFF. The full variable domain, in which reference TRBV7-6 and TRBJ2-2 provide the parts outside the CDR3, is GAGVSQSPRYKVTKRGQDVALRCDPISGHVSLYWYRQALGQGPEFLTYFNYEAQQDKSGLPNDRFSAERPEGSISTLTIQRTEQRDSAMYRCASSLLGSGPGELFFGEGSRLTVL.